This TCR beta chain was recovered during a study of T cells in Graves' hyperthyroidism and ophthalmopathy. Whole-study results and caveats: The blood repertoire included most of the expanded thyroid clonotypes above 0.001.

Researchers took RNA transcripts and amplified the TCR beta CDR3 regions from them. An initial round of RT-PCR targeting the TCR CDR3 relied on the HTBI primer set. Each CDR3 protein gets one entry after TCRdb re-called the multiplex PCR reads with MiXCR. Found here are more than 500,000 distinct CDR3 sequences, 46% of them singletons; the top ten hold about two fifths. V dropped 3 bases and J dropped 2; count of bases not matched to a gene: 10. Looked up from germline, CDR1 is SEHNR and CDR2 is FQNEAQ (reference sequence). The CDR3 covers 17 residues. To note about this clonotype: As yet, its antigen is unknown.

The sample taken for sequencing was peripheral blood or thyroid tissue (not recorded which). V and J are TRBV7-9 and TRBJ1-5, with 7 positions matching TRBD1. The clonotype originates from an adult woman with Graves' disease, either hyperthyroidism or ophthalmopathy (not recorded which). CDR3 DNA: TGTGCCAGCAGCTTCTCGACAGGGCCCGGGGGCAATCAGCCCCAGCATTTT. It codes for CASSFSTGPGGNQPQHF.